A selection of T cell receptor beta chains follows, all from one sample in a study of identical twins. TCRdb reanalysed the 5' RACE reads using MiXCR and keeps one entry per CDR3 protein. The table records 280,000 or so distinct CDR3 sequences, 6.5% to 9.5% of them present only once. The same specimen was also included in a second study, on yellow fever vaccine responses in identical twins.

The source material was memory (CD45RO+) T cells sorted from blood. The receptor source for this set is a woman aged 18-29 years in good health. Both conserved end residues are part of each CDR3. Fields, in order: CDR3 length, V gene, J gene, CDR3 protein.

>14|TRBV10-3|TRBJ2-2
CAISVRGMAGELFF
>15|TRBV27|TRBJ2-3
CASSPLRGDTDTQYF
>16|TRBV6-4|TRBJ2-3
CASSPLSGSGADTQYF
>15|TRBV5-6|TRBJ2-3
CASSRQGRGTDTQYF
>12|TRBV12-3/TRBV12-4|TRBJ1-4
CASSGGIEKLFF
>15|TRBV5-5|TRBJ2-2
CASSQLAGGTGELFF
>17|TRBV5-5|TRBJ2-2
CASSRIRREGQNGELFF
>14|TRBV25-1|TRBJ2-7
CASSEGGEVGEQYF
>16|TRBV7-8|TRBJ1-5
CASSFGGGRGNQPQHF
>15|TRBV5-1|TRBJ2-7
CASSLEGQISYEQYF
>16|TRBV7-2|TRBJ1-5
CASSLGDDPGNQPQHF
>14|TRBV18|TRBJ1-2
CASSPPSAQYGYTF
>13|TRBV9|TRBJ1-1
CASTGLGGTEAFF
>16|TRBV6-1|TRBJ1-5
CASSGAGPYSNQPQHF
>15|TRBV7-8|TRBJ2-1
CASSLVPGAYNEQFF
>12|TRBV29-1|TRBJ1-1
CSADRSNTEAFF
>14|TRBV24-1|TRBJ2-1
CATSDGVRKGEQFF
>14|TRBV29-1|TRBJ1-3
CSVLTGGFGNTIYF
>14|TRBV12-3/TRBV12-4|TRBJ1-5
CASSTGGSNQPQHF
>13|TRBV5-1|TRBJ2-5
CASSSGLEETQYF
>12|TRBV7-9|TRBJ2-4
CASSLVGDPPDF
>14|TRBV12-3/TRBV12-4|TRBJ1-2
CASSFQGGPYGYTF
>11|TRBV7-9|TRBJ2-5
CASGRGETQYF
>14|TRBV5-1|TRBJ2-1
CASSSIRGNNEQFF
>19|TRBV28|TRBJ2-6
CASSLAGSSGTGGANVLTF
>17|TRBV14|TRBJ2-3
CASSQDNTGQRTDTQYF
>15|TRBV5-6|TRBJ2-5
CASSFRQGVQETQYF
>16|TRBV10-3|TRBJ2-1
CAIGLTSGRVYNEQFF
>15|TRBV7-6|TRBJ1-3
CASSLGAATGNTIYF
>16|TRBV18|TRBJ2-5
CASSPWDRDSLETQYF
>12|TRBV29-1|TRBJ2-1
CSVERGVNEQFF
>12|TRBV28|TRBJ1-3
CATGHQGDTIYF
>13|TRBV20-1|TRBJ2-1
CSARFWAQNEQFF
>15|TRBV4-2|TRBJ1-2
CASSQDETYGYGYTF
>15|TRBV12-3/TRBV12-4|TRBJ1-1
CASIDTGHTNTEAFF
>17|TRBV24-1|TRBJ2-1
CATSDPGLGTTYNEQFF
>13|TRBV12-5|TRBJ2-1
CASRQGARNEQFF
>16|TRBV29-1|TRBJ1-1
CSVEERTQGWDTEAFF
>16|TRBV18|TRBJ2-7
CASSPPPGKGTYEQYF
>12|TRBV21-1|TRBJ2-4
CATNPGWNIQYF
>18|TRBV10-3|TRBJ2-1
CATLPGTSELGSYNEQFF
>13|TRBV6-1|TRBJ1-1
CANSEQENTEAFF
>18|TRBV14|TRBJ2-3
CASSPQGLPGQSTDTQYF
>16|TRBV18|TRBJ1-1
CASSPTGTGASTEAFF
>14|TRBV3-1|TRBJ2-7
CASSQYYQGYEQYF
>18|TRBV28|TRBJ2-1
CASSSPLEPWAGGIEQFF
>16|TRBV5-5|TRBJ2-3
CASRSSGALYTDTQYF
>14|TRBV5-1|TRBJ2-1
CASSPWHRGNEQFF
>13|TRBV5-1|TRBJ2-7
CASSLLSGYEQYF
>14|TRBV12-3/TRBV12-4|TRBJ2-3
CASSWTGSTDTQYF
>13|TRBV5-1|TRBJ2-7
CASTSMVSYEQYF
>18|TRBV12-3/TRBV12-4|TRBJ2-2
CASSFTPRLAENTGELFF
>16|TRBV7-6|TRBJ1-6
CASSLLDRGSGSPLHF
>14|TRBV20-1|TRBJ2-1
CSARGLGSYNEQFF
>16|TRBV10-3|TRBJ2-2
CAISDTGTGTTGELFF
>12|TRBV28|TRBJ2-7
CASQNRWDEQYF
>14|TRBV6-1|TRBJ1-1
CASSEHPRGSEAFF
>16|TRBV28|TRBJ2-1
CASSLLLAGGRGEQFF
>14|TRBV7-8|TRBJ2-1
CASSLVLGQGEQFF